Following are 18 T cell receptor beta chains from one sample sequenced in a study of cytotoxic CD8 clonotypes in ibrutinib-treated CLL. Clones were sequenced by immunoSEQ multiplex PCR, and TCRdb holds only the in-frame ones, with some missing. This sample has over 150,000 clones, with roughly 72% found just once. Material: PBMCs, obtained after 24 months of ibrutinib treatment. These receptors came from a human donor with chronic lymphocytic leukemia.

V usage is TRBV7-9 and J usage is TRBJ2-5, with 8 bases fitting TRBD2. The J call may be wrong; the DNA end is better matched by TRBJ2-7. Germline loops: CDR1 SEHNR, CDR2 FQNEAQ (reference sequence). The CDR3 covers 16 residues. CDR3 loop: CASSLGRGLVSYEQYF. The CDR3 nucleotides are TGTGCCAGCAGCTTAGGGCGGGGACTAGTTTCCTACGAGCAGTACTTC.

This rearrangement joins TRBV7-2 to TRBJ2-7; no clear D gene. With 5 bases removed from V and 4 bases from J, the gap between germline ends came to 12 bases. This CDR3 spans 13 amino acids. Germline-derived CDR1 and CDR2 are SGHTA and FQGNSA. The CDR3 protein is CASSPRSIYEQYF. The CDR3 nucleotides are TGTGCCAGCAGCCCCCGGTCCATTTACGAGCAGTACTTC.

The chain links TRBV7-9 to TRBJ2-1; TRBD2 aligns across 9 bases. CDR1 and CDR2 from the germline V gene are SEHNR and FQNEAQ (reference sequence). V dropped 0 bases and J dropped 4; count of bases not matched to a gene: 7. This CDR3 contains 17 residues. This CDR3 reads CASSLAASGNRYNEQFF. The CDR3, as DNA: TGTGCCAGCAGCTTAGCGGCTAGCGGGAACCGATACAATGAGCAGTTCTTC.

The chain uses TRBV2 and TRBJ2-3, with 7 bases fitting TRBD1. The CDR3 extends over 15 amino acids. Losses at the gene ends were 3 bases for V and 2 bases for J; bases not matched to a gene: 5. Germline CDR1 reads SNHLY; CDR2 reads FYNNEI. DNA of the CDR3: TGTGCCAGCAGTGAGGAGGACAGGACCACAGATACGCAGTATTTT. Residues: CASSEEDRTTDTQYF.

Here the CDR3 reads CASSFGLRSYNEQFF. CDR3 coding DNA: TGTGCCAGCAGTTTTGGGCTCAGGAGCTACAATGAGCAGTTCTTC. The chain combines TRBV27 with TRBJ2-1, with no clear D. Trimming took off 3 bases at V and 3 bases at J, with 12 bases between the two ends. The CDR3 extends over 15 amino acids. Germline V gene data show CDR1 as MNHEY and CDR2 as SMNVEV (reference sequence).

This chain uses TRBV7-2 with TRBJ1-3; D not resolved. The CDR3 has 12 residues. Deletions cut 1 base from V and 4 bases from J, with 2 bases between. The germline CDR1 and CDR2 sequences are SGHTA and FQGNSA. This CDR3 reads CASSLGGNTIYF. The CDR3 DNA follows: TGTGCCAGCAGCTTAGGAGGAAACACCATATATTTT.

J is TRBJ2-7 and V is TRBV10-3; TRBD1 aligns across 10 bases. There are 16 residues in the CDR3. The V segment lost 0 bases and the J segment 3 bases; nucleotides outside the gene matches: 5. Germline V gives CDR1 ENHRY, CDR2 SYGVKD. This CDR3 is CAISESGQGHDYEQYF. CDR3 sequence (DNA): TGTGCCATCAGTGAGTCGGGACAGGGGCACGACTACGAGCAGTACTTC.

The rearrangement joins TRBV4-3 to TRBJ2-7, with TRBD2 matching 11 bases. Germline CDR1 and CDR2: LGHNA and YSLEER. J was trimmed by 6 bases and V by 4 bases; bases with no gene match: 2. The CDR3 covers 13 residues. This CDR3 reads CASSPGLAGEQYF. CDR3 in DNA: TGCGCCAGCAGCCCTGGACTAGCGGGCGAGCAGTACTTC.

A few counts support this clone. The rearrangement uses TRBV10-3 and TRBJ2-3, with D uncertain. Per the germline V gene, CDR1 is ENHRY and CDR2 is SYGVKD. The CDR3 consists of 13 residues. Trimming shortened V by 0 bases and J by 8 bases, and 9 bases separated the two germline ends. The CDR3 loop is CAISESLRTTQYF. The CDR3 bases are TGTGCCATCAGTGAGTCTTTGCGGACTACGCAGTATTTT.

The rearrangement links TRBV19 to TRBJ2-7; 8 nucleotides agree with TRBD1. V lost 2 bases and J lost 6; bases outside the gene matches: 18. Germline V gene data show CDR1 as LNHDA and CDR2 as SQIVND (reference sequence). The CDR3 is made up of 18 amino acids. The CDR3 spells CASSIYGPGTGERGEQYF. The CDR3 nucleotides read TGTGCCAGTAGTATATACGGGCCCGGGACAGGTGAAAGGGGCGAGCAGTACTTC. Variable domain in full (rest from reference TRBV19 and TRBJ2-7): DGGITQSPKYLFRKEGQNVTLSCEQNLNHDAMYWYRQDPGQGLRLIYYSQIVNDFQKGDIAEGYSVSREKKESFPLTVTSAQKNPTAFYLCASSIYGPGTGERGEQYFGPGTRLTVT.

This clone showed up just a few times. V usage is TRBV27 and J usage is TRBJ1-2, with 8 bases fitting TRBD1. The V and J ends lost 10 bases and 6 bases, in that order; junction bases with no gene match: 4. The V gene's germline CDR1 is MNHEY and CDR2 SMNVEV (reference sequence). The CDR3 totals 11 residues. The CDR3 here is CAIGQGHGYTF. CDR3 DNA: TGTGCCATCGGACAGGGACATGGCTACACCTTC.

This clone was recorded only once. The V call is TRBV4-3, the J call TRBJ1-1, with D hard to call. From germline, CDR1 is LGHNA and CDR2 YSLEER. The germline V and J ends were trimmed by 1 base and 1 base, with 7 bases remaining between them. The CDR3 is 14 residues long. DNA of the CDR3: TGCGCCAGCAGCCAAGTCGGGCAGAACACTGAAGCTTTCTTT. It translates to CASSQVGQNTEAFF.

This clone is a singleton in its sample. The chain links TRBV20-1 to TRBJ2-1; D gene unclear. The V gene's germline CDR1 is DFQATT and CDR2 SNEGSKA (reference sequence). V lost 7 bases, J lost 4 bases, and 5 bases lay in between. This CDR3 region has 10 residues. The CDR3 nucleotides read TGCAGTGGGGTTTACAATGAGCAGTTCTTC. Translated, it gives CSGVYNEQFF.

The chain uses TRBV7-3 and TRBJ2-1, with D tentatively TRBD2 (5 bases). This CDR3 is built from 21 residues. Germline V gene data show CDR1 as SGHTA and CDR2 as FQGTGA. The V end lost 2 bases, the J end lost 6 bases, and 32 bases lay between the germline ends. The CDR3 DNA follows: TGTGCCAGCAGCTTACGTTTCCCTCTCTCTACGGGAAAGGTTGGGCGCAATGAGCAGTTCTTC. The encoded protein is CASSLRFPLSTGKVGRNEQFF. Complete variable domain (other parts from reference TRBV7-3 and TRBJ2-1): GAGVSQTPSNKVTEKGKYVELRCDPISGHTALYWYRQSLGQGPEFLIYFQGTGAADDSGLPNDRFFAVRPEGSVSTLKIQRTERGDSAVYLCASSLRFPLSTGKVGRNEQFFGPGTRLTVL.

In this sample, this clone turned up once. This chain links TRBV25-1 with TRBJ2-2, with TRBD2 as a possible D gene (5 bases). The CDR3 consists of 16 residues. CDR1 and CDR2 (germline): MGHDK, SYGVNS. Between the trimmed V and J ends, which lost 2 bases and 1 base, there was a span of 11 bases. The CDR3 spells CASSEVGGLNTGELFF. The CDR3 DNA follows: TGTGCCAGCAGTGAAGTCGGAGGACTGAACACCGGGGAGCTGTTTTTT.

The table lists this clone with a count of one. The chain carries TRBV28 and TRBJ1-5; D not resolved. Trimming removed 7 bases at V and 2 bases at J, with 15 bases between. Germline loops: CDR1 MDHEN, CDR2 SYDVKM. The CDR3 sequence is 15 residues long. In DNA, the CDR3 is TGTGCCAGCAATAAAGCGGGGTCGGGCAATCAGCCCCAGCATTTT. This encodes CASNKAGSGNQPQHF. Drawing the rest from reference TRBV28 and TRBJ1-5, the complete variable domain is DVKVTQSSRYLVKRTGEKVFLECVQDMDHENMFWYRQDPGLGLRLIYFSYDVKMKEKGDIPEGYSVSREKKERFSLILESASTNQTSMYLCASNKAGSGNQPQHFGDGTRLSIL.

The genes are TRBV6-1 and TRBJ1-1; no reliable D call. The CDR3 spans 14 residues. Germline V gene data show CDR1 as MNHNS and CDR2 as SASEGT. V lost 1 base and J 1 base, leaving 7 bases between the germline ends. In nucleotides, the CDR3 is TGTGCCAGCAGTGAAGACAAAACGAACACTGAAGCTTTCTTT. Translation: CASSEDKTNTEAFF.

This clone appeared once. The rearrangement joins TRBV4-2 to TRBJ2-7; 8 bases agree with TRBD2. Germline values: CDR1 LGHNA, CDR2 YNFKEQ. V lost 2 bases to trimming and J lost 3 bases; unmatched junction nucleotides: 6. The CDR3 has 15 amino acids. The CDR3 nucleotides are TGTGCCAGCAGCCAACCGACTAGCGAATACTACGAGCAGTACTTC. Amino acid sequence: CASSQPTSEYYEQYF.